These T cell receptor beta chains were read from a single sample in a study of human thymus T cells. Here immunoSEQ multiplex PCR was the method, and the copy in TCRdb shows in-frame clones only, minus some. The sample lists some 120,000 clones; around 94% were seen once. Specimen: thymus tissue. These receptors were taken from a boy in the first two years of life with a congenital heart defect but otherwise immunologically healthy. The CDR3 runs from the conserved cysteine through the conserved F or W. The order of the fields is J gene, D gene, V gene, clone size, CDR3 protein, CDR3 DNA. D genes are given only for firm matches. Clone size is given for some rows only: seen once, a few or many times, or a class if the clone is expanded.

j_gene: TRBJ2-1; d_gene: TRBD2; v_gene: TRBV6-5; abundance: .; CDR3aa: CASNGLAGNNEQFF; CDR3nt: TGTGCCAGCAACGGACTAGCGGGGAACAATGAGCAGTTCTTC
j_gene: TRBJ2-7; d_gene: .; v_gene: TRBV7-2; abundance: .; CDR3aa: CASSTRGSPYEQYF; CDR3nt: TGTGCCAGCAGCACTCGGGGGTCCCCCTACGAGCAGTACTTC
j_gene: TRBJ1-1; d_gene: .; v_gene: TRBV25-1; abundance: .; CDR3aa: CASSECGNGTEAFF; CDR3nt: TGTGCCAGCAGTGAGTGTGGGAACGGGACTGAAGCTTTCTTT
j_gene: TRBJ2-7; d_gene: .; v_gene: TRBV6-4; abundance: .; CDR3aa: CASFLRGSYEQYF; CDR3nt: TGTGCCTCTTTCCTCCGTGGCTCCTACGAGCAGTACTTC
j_gene: TRBJ1-4; d_gene: .; v_gene: TRBV14; abundance: .; CDR3aa: CASSQTKKTVATNEKLFF; CDR3nt: TGTGCCAGCAGCCAAACTAAGAAAACAGTTGCAACTAATGAAAAACTGTTTTTT
j_gene: TRBJ1-1; d_gene: TRBD1; v_gene: TRBV6-1; abundance: once; CDR3aa: CASSGQVPLNTEAFF; CDR3nt: TGTGCCAGCAGCGGACAGGTTCCCTTGAACACTGAAGCTTTCTTT
j_gene: TRBJ1-3; d_gene: .; v_gene: TRBV2; abundance: .; CDR3aa: CASSEKLVGGVSGNTIYF; CDR3nt: TGTGCCAGCAGTGAAAAGCTAGTCGGGGGGGTCTCTGGAAACACCATATATTTT
j_gene: TRBJ2-5; d_gene: .; v_gene: TRBV5-1; abundance: .; CDR3aa: CASSLASGTPRPGKLGETQYF; CDR3nt: TGCGCCAGCAGCTTGGCCTCTGGGACACCGAGACCGGGGAAACTAGGGGAGACCCAGTACTTC
j_gene: TRBJ2-7; d_gene: .; v_gene: TRBV4-3; abundance: .; CDR3aa: CASSQEMEAPSSYEQYF; CDR3nt: TGCGCCAGCAGCCAAGAAATGGAAGCCCCCAGCTCCTACGAGCAGTACTTC
j_gene: TRBJ2-5; d_gene: TRBD2; v_gene: TRBV4-2; abundance: .; CDR3aa: CASSPGLAGGIQETQYF; CDR3nt: TGTGCCAGCAGCCCGGGACTAGCGGGGGGAATCCAAGAGACCCAGTACTTC
j_gene: TRBJ2-3; d_gene: TRBD2; v_gene: TRBV19; abundance: .; CDR3aa: CASGLAGGTDTQYF; CDR3nt: TGTGCCAGTGGACTAGCGGGGGGCACAGATACGCAGTATTTT
j_gene: TRBJ2-2; d_gene: .; v_gene: TRBV30; abundance: once; CDR3aa: CAWTDLGTNGELFF; CDR3nt: TGTGCCTGGACGGACTTAGGGACAAACGGGGAGCTGTTTTTT
j_gene: TRBJ2-1; d_gene: TRBD1; v_gene: TRBV7-2; abundance: .; CDR3aa: CASSLADRGLRAYNEQFF; CDR3nt: TGTGCCAGCAGCTTAGCCGACAGGGGGTTACGAGCCTACAATGAGCAGTTCTTC
j_gene: TRBJ1-3; d_gene: TRBD1; v_gene: TRBV7-2; abundance: .; CDR3aa: CASSLVRGHSGNTIYF; CDR3nt: TGTGCCAGCAGCTTAGTAAGGGGGCACTCTGGAAACACCATATATTTT
j_gene: TRBJ1-3; d_gene: TRBD1; v_gene: TRBV5-1; abundance: .; CDR3aa: CASRTGTGAGNTIYF; CDR3nt: TGCGCCAGCAGAACCGGGACAGGAGCTGGAAACACCATATATTTT
j_gene: TRBJ1-4; d_gene: .; v_gene: TRBV28; abundance: .; CDR3aa: CASTRATNEKLFF; CDR3nt: TGTGCCAGCACGAGGGCAACTAATGAAAAACTGTTTTTT
j_gene: TRBJ1-1; d_gene: TRBD1; v_gene: TRBV28; abundance: .; CDR3aa: CASSTDRTEAFF; CDR3nt: TGTGCCAGCAGTACGGACAGGACTGAAGCTTTCTTT
j_gene: TRBJ1-4; d_gene: .; v_gene: TRBV7-9; abundance: .; CDR3aa: CASSLAGSRVSKNNEKLFF; CDR3nt: TGTGCCAGCAGCTTGGCGGGGAGTAGGGTTTCCAAGAATAATGAAAAACTGTTTTTT
j_gene: TRBJ2-4; d_gene: .; v_gene: TRBV7-9; abundance: once; CDR3aa: CASSPHPRKNIQYF; CDR3nt: TGTGCCAGCAGCCCACACCCACGAAAAAACATTCAGTACTTC
j_gene: TRBJ1-6; d_gene: .; v_gene: TRBV7-3; abundance: once; CDR3aa: CASSAQGRNSPLHF; CDR3nt: TGTGCCAGCAGCGCCCAGGGTCGTAATTCACCCCTCCACTTT
j_gene: TRBJ2-7; d_gene: TRBD1; v_gene: TRBV11-2; abundance: .; CDR3aa: CASSLYRGPYEQYF; CDR3nt: TGTGCCAGCAGCTTGTACAGGGGCCCCTACGAGCAGTACTTC
j_gene: TRBJ2-7; d_gene: TRBD1; v_gene: TRBV6-1; abundance: .; CDR3aa: CASSGGTGGVLPSF; CDR3nt: TGTGCCAGCAGTGGGGGGACAGGGGGCGTGTTACCCTCCTTC
j_gene: TRBJ1-4; d_gene: .; v_gene: TRBV7-8; abundance: .; CDR3aa: CASSHRRGTNEKLFF; CDR3nt: TGTGCCAGCAGCCATAGACGGGGTACTAATGAAAAACTGTTTTTT
j_gene: TRBJ1-6; d_gene: TRBD1; v_gene: TRBV28; abundance: .; CDR3aa: CASRTGTGVHNSPLHF; CDR3nt: TGTGCCAGCAGAACCGGGACAGGGGTCCATAATTCACCCCTCCACTTT
j_gene: TRBJ2-3; d_gene: .; v_gene: TRBV28; abundance: .; CDR3aa: CASSLRAGADTQYF; CDR3nt: TGTGCCAGCAGTCTCCGGGCAGGGGCAGATACGCAGTATTTT
j_gene: TRBJ2-3; d_gene: TRBD2; v_gene: TRBV5-1; abundance: .; CDR3aa: CASSLASGGFGDTQYF; CDR3nt: TGCGCCAGCAGCTTAGCTAGCGGGGGATTTGGAGATACGCAGTATTTT
j_gene: TRBJ2-2; d_gene: .; v_gene: TRBV5-6; abundance: .; CDR3aa: CASSTGVQRPRAGELFF; CDR3nt: TGTGCCAGCAGCACGGGGGTCCAACGTCCACGCGCCGGGGAGCTGTTTTTT
j_gene: TRBJ2-6; d_gene: TRBD2; v_gene: TRBV7-9; abundance: .; CDR3aa: CASSLSREGNVLTF; CDR3nt: TGTGCCAGCAGCTTGTCCCGGGAGGGCAACGTCCTGACTTTC
j_gene: TRBJ1-2; d_gene: TRBD1; v_gene: TRBV5-6; abundance: .; CDR3aa: CASSPGQGSYGYTF; CDR3nt: TGTGCCAGCAGCCCAGGACAGGGTTCCTATGGCTACACCTTC
j_gene: TRBJ2-2; d_gene: TRBD2; v_gene: TRBV7-9; abundance: .; CDR3aa: CASSFPPGGARTGELFF; CDR3nt: TGTGCCAGCAGCTTCCCCCCCGGGGGGGCCCGCACCGGGGAGCTGTTTTTT
j_gene: TRBJ2-3; d_gene: .; v_gene: TRBV14; abundance: .; CDR3aa: CASSHKQGMPDTQYF; CDR3nt: TGTGCCAGCAGCCACAAACAGGGTATGCCAGATACGCAGTATTTT
j_gene: TRBJ2-6; d_gene: .; v_gene: TRBV6-1; abundance: .; CDR3aa: CASRMNVLTF; CDR3nt: TGTGCCAGCAGGATGAACGTCCTGACTTTC
j_gene: TRBJ2-5; d_gene: .; v_gene: TRBV4-2; abundance: .; CDR3aa: CASSQEGLLYQETQYF; CDR3nt: TGTGCCAGCAGCCAAGAAGGTTTGCTGTACCAAGAGACCCAGTACTTC
j_gene: TRBJ2-3; d_gene: TRBD2; v_gene: TRBV4-3; abundance: .; CDR3aa: CASSPSEGRAFTDTQYF; CDR3nt: TGCGCCAGCAGCCCCTCAGAGGGGAGGGCCTTCACAGATACGCAGTATTTT
j_gene: TRBJ1-5; d_gene: TRBD1; v_gene: TRBV5-5; abundance: .; CDR3aa: CASSLRQGGKENSNQPQHF; CDR3nt: TGTGCCAGCAGCCTCCGACAGGGTGGGAAGGAAAATAGCAATCAGCCCCAGCATTTT
j_gene: TRBJ2-1; d_gene: .; v_gene: TRBV7-8; abundance: .; CDR3aa: CASSHDGDNEQFF; CDR3nt: TGTGCCAGCAGCCATGACGGGGACAATGAGCAGTTCTTC
j_gene: TRBJ2-7; d_gene: TRBD1; v_gene: TRBV20-1; abundance: .; CDR3aa: CSAGQGAEQYF; CDR3nt: TGCAGTGCTGGACAGGGGGCCGAGCAGTACTTC
j_gene: TRBJ2-7; d_gene: TRBD1; v_gene: TRBV5-8; abundance: .; CDR3aa: CASSIYRGRMRYEQYF; CDR3nt: TGTGCCAGCAGCATCTACAGGGGGCGGATGCGCTACGAGCAGTACTTC
j_gene: TRBJ2-3; d_gene: .; v_gene: TRBV2; abundance: .; CDR3aa: CASSCRDTSTDTQYF; CDR3nt: TGTGCCAGCAGTTGCCGGGACACAAGCACAGATACGCAGTATTTT
j_gene: TRBJ2-7; d_gene: .; v_gene: TRBV15; abundance: .; CDR3aa: CATSRDLGKGSGFRIYEQYF; CDR3nt: TGTGCCACCAGCAGAGATCTGGGAAAGGGCTCAGGGTTTAGAATCTACGAGCAGTACTTC
j_gene: TRBJ1-1; d_gene: .; v_gene: TRBV11-1; abundance: .; CDR3aa: CASSPDPPIEAFF; CDR3nt: TGTGCCAGCAGCCCAGACCCTCCAATTGAAGCTTTCTTT
j_gene: TRBJ2-5; d_gene: .; v_gene: TRBV2; abundance: .; CDR3aa: CASSAMGTQYF; CDR3nt: TGTGCCAGCAGCGCGATGGGGACCCAGTACTTC
j_gene: TRBJ2-3; d_gene: TRBD2; v_gene: TRBV5-8; abundance: .; CDR3aa: CASSLKTSGDSGDTQYF; CDR3nt: TGTGCCAGCAGCCTCAAGACTAGCGGTGACTCGGGAGATACGCAGTATTTT
j_gene: TRBJ1-2; d_gene: .; v_gene: TRBV15; abundance: .; CDR3aa: CATSANMQASYGYTF; CDR3nt: TGTGCCACCAGCGCGAACATGCAGGCTTCCTATGGCTACACCTTC
j_gene: TRBJ1-2; d_gene: .; v_gene: TRBV7-8; abundance: .; CDR3aa: CASSLEREYGYTF; CDR3nt: TGTGCCAGCAGCTTAGAAAGGGAGTATGGCTACACCTTC
j_gene: TRBJ1-6; d_gene: TRBD1; v_gene: TRBV5-4; abundance: .; CDR3aa: CASSLDRGAVDNSPLHF; CDR3nt: TGTGCCAGCAGCTTGGACAGGGGCGCTGTGGATAATTCACCCCTCCACTTT
j_gene: TRBJ2-3; d_gene: .; v_gene: TRBV5-1; abundance: .; CDR3aa: CASAIPGTHRTDTQYF; CDR3nt: TGCGCCAGCGCTATTCCCGGGACTCATCGCACAGATACGCAGTATTTT
j_gene: TRBJ2-2; d_gene: .; v_gene: TRBV27; abundance: .; CDR3aa: CASSHQQDRFPPGELFF; CDR3nt: TGTGCCAGCAGCCACCAGCAAGACAGATTCCCCCCCGGGGAGCTGTTTTTT
j_gene: TRBJ1-6; d_gene: .; v_gene: TRBV27; abundance: .; CDR3aa: CASSSRRDGTTSPLHF; CDR3nt: TGTGCCAGCAGTTCCCGTCGGGACGGAACCACTTCACCCCTCCACTTT
j_gene: TRBJ1-6; d_gene: TRBD1; v_gene: TRBV4-2; abundance: .; CDR3aa: CASSQGQGGNSPLHF; CDR3nt: TGTGCCAGCAGCCAGGGACAGGGGGGCAATTCACCCCTCCACTTT
j_gene: TRBJ1-2; d_gene: .; v_gene: TRBV6-5; abundance: once; CDR3aa: CASSYSLGARDYGYTF; CDR3nt: TGTGCCAGCAGTTACTCGTTGGGGGCGCGGGACTATGGCTACACCTTC
j_gene: TRBJ2-7; d_gene: .; v_gene: TRBV5-4; abundance: .; CDR3aa: CASSFGGSLYREQYF; CDR3nt: TGTGCCAGCAGCTTTGGGGGTTCCCTCTATCGGGAGCAGTACTTC
j_gene: TRBJ2-4; d_gene: TRBD1; v_gene: TRBV6-1; abundance: .; CDR3aa: CASSLRGQSKNIQYF; CDR3nt: TGTGCCAGCAGTCTCCGGGGACAGTCCAAAAACATTCAGTACTTC
j_gene: TRBJ2-7; d_gene: .; v_gene: TRBV5-6; abundance: .; CDR3aa: CASSLDRSTYEQYF; CDR3nt: TGTGCCAGCAGCTTGGACAGGTCAACCTACGAGCAGTACTTC
j_gene: TRBJ1-4; d_gene: TRBD1; v_gene: TRBV28; abundance: few; CDR3aa: CASGQGVEKLFF; CDR3nt: TGTGCCAGCGGCCAGGGGGTGGAAAAACTGTTTTTT
j_gene: TRBJ2-5; d_gene: TRBD1; v_gene: TRBV11-2; abundance: .; CDR3aa: CASSVSHPRTGGVETQYF; CDR3nt: TGTGCCAGCAGCGTTTCCCATCCCCGGACAGGGGGCGTGGAGACCCAGTACTTC
j_gene: TRBJ1-1; d_gene: .; v_gene: TRBV13; abundance: .; CDR3aa: CASSPGTENTEAFF; CDR3nt: TGTGCCAGCAGCCCCGGGACGGAGAACACTGAAGCTTTCTTT